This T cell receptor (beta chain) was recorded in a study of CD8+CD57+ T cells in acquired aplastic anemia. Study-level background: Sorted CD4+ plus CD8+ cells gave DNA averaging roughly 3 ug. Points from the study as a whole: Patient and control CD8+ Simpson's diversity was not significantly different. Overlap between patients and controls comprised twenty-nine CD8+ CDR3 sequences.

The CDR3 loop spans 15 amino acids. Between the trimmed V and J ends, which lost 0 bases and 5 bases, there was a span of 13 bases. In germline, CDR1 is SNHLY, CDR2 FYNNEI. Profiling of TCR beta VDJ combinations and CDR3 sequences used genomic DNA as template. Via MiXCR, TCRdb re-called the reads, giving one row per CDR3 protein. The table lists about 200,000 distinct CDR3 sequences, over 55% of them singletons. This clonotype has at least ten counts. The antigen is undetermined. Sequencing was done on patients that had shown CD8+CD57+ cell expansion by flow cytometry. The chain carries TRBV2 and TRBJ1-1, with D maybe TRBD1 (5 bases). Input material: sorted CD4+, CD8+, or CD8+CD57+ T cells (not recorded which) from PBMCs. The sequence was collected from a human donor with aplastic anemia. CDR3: CASSEALGRATEAFF. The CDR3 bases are TGTGCCAGCAGTGAAGCGCTTGGCAGGGCTACTGAAGCTTTCTTT. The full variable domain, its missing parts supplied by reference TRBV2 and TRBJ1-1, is EPEVTQTPSHQVTQMGQEVILRCVPISNHLYFYWYRQILGQKVEFLVSFYNNEISEKSEIFDDQFSVERPDGSNFTLKIRSTKLEDSAMYFCASSEALGRATEAFFGQGTRLTVV.